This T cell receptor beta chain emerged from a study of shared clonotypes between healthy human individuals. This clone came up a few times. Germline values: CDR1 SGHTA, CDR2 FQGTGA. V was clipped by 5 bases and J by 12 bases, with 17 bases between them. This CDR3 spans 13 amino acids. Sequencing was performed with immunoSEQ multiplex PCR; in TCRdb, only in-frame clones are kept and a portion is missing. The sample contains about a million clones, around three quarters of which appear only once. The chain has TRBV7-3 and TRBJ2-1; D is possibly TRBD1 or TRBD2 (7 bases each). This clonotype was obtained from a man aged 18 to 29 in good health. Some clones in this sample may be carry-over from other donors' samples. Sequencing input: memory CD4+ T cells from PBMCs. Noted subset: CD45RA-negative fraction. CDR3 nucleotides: TGTGCCAGCAGCCCAGGGGGGGCCCAGGGGCAGTTCTTC. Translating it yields CASSPGGAQGQFF.